The 17 T cell receptor beta chains presented below share a single source sample, sequenced in a study of read filtering for tumor transcriptome and immune sequencing. This library used roughly 400 ng RNA and molecular barcoded adaptors spanning alpha/delta and beta/gamma chains. One entry per CDR3 protein results from TCRdb running MiXCR on the reads. Of about 90,000 distinct CDR3 sequences listed, about 12% are singletons. The sequencing input was a population of CD138-negative cells sorted from bone marrow. The receptors come from a donor at least 40 years old with multiple myeloma.

This clonotype turned up a few times. Since a much larger clone is just one base distant, this may be a read error. The chain employs TRBV11-2 and TRBJ1-1, with TRBD1 as a possible D gene (5 bases). With 5 bases removed from V and 6 bases from J, the gap between germline ends came to 16 bases. CDR1 and CDR2 from the germline V gene are SGHAT and FQNNGV. The CDR3 totals 14 residues. Here the CDR3 reads CASSTGHLNAEAFF. The CDR3 DNA reads TGTGCCAGCAGCACCGGACACCTAAACGCTGAAGCTTTCTTT.

The gene calls are TRBV4-2 and TRBJ2-1; 9 bases align to TRBD2. From germline, CDR1 is LGHNA and CDR2 YNFKEQ. V lost 6 bases, J lost 10 bases, and 13 bases stayed unmatched. The CDR3 totals 15 residues. CDR3 in amino acids: CASRSAGGPLGEQFF. CDR3 bases: TGTGCCAGCAGGTCAGCGGGAGGCCCTCTGGGCGAGCAGTTCTTC.

This clonotype was seen repeatedly, ten times or more. A single base separates this from a much larger clone, so it may be a read error. This sequence joins TRBV5-1 and TRBJ2-1; 10 nucleotides agree with TRBD2. The CDR3 runs to 17 residues. Germline CDR1 is SGHRS and CDR2 is YFSETQ. CDR3 DNA: TGCGCCAGCAGCTTTTTAGCTAGCGGGAGTTTTTCCAATGGGCAGTTCTTC. Encoded protein: CASSFLASGSFSNGQFF.

The chain links TRBV5-1 to TRBJ2-1; D ambiguous. Germline loops: CDR1 SGHRS, CDR2 YFSETQ. The V end was cut by 3 bases, the J end by 12 bases, with 22 bases between. The length of the CDR3 is 15 residues. This CDR3 is CASSSAAKASDGQFF. The CDR3 nucleotides read TGCGCCAGCAGCTCGGCCGCGAAGGCCTCAGATGGGCAGTTCTTC.

In its sample, this clonotype was seen a few times. The chain combines TRBV5-6 with TRBJ2-1, with 8 bases identical to TRBD1. CDR3 size: 14 residues. Germline V lookup: CDR1 SGHDT, CDR2 YYEEEE. V gave up 2 bases and J gave up 7 bases; unmatched junction bases: 5. CDR3 loop: CASSLKNRGNEQFF. The CDR3 DNA follows: TGTGCCAGCAGCTTAAAGAACAGGGGGAATGAGCAGTTCTTC.

This clonotype was detected many times. The CDR3 region is CASSYGGANQPQHF. CDR3 DNA: TGTGCCAGCAGTTACGGGGGGGCCAATCAGCCCCAGCATTTT. V usage is TRBV6-2 or TRBV6-3 and J usage is TRBJ1-5; tentatively, D is TRBD1 (6 bases). CDR1 and CDR2 (germline): MNHEY, SVGEGT. CDR3 length equals 14 residues. The V end was cut by 2 bases, the J end by 3 bases, with 8 bases between.

About this clonotype: A single base is all that separates this from a far larger clone, so a read error is likely. CDR3: CASSPNTNGGELLF. The CDR3 coding sequence is TGTGCCAGCAGCCCCAATACCAACGGCGGGGAGCTGCTTTTT. The chain combines TRBV7-9 with TRBJ2-2; tentatively, D is TRBD2 (6 bases). Germline CDR1 reads SEHNR; CDR2 reads FQNEAQ (reference sequence). This CDR3 has 14 amino acids.

The gene calls are TRBV20-1 and TRBJ1-6; no clear D. Germline-derived CDR1 and CDR2 are DFQATT and SNEGSKA (reference sequence). The CDR3 consists of 14 residues. Trimming took 3 bases from V and 8 from J, leaving 14 bases between them. CDR3 region: CSARGGGKDSPLHF. The CDR3 DNA follows: TGCAGTGCTAGGGGTGGAGGGAAGGATTCACCCCTCCACTTT.

Ten or more counts support this clonotype. This chain uses TRBV14 with TRBJ2-1; 8 nucleotides agree with TRBD1. The germline V gene encodes CDR1 SGHDN and CDR2 FVKESK. The CDR3 runs to 17 residues. Germline trimming cut 4 bases from V and 7 bases from J; bases unmatched to any gene: 15. The CDR3: CASSPDPRDRFGNEQFF. CDR3 bases: TGTGCCAGCAGCCCAGATCCGCGGGACAGGTTTGGGAATGAGCAGTTCTTC.

The chain combines TRBV5-1 with TRBJ1-1; TRBD1 matches at 9 bases. V dropped 0 bases and J dropped 5; count of bases not matched to a gene: 5. CDR3 length: 15 amino acids. Germline-derived CDR1 and CDR2 are SGHRS and YFSETQ. CDR3 DNA: TGCGCCAGCAGCTTGGTTCGGACAGGGGTAACTGAAGCTTTCTTT. This encodes CASSLVRTGVTEAFF.

This clonotype showed up many times. The chain uses TRBV7-9 and TRBJ2-7; a weak D match, TRBD1 (6 bases). V was shortened by 5 bases and J by 3 bases, with 14 bases between the two germline ends. The CDR3 contains 14 residues. Germline CDR1 reads SEHNR; CDR2 reads FQNEAQ (reference sequence). The CDR3 DNA follows: TGTGCCAGCAGCCCAGGGGTCGGAGGCTACGAGCAGTACTTC. Protein: CASSPGVGGYEQYF.

In its sample, this clonotype was seen many times. V is TRBV28 and J is TRBJ1-1; 11 positions agree with TRBD1. Germline V gene lookup returns CDR1 MDHEN and CDR2 SYDVKM. The CDR3 loop spans 16 amino acids. The V and J ends lost 6 bases and 3 bases, in that order; junction bases with no gene match: 9. CDR3 nucleotides: TGTGCCAGCAGACGGACAGGGGGCGCGGGGTACACTGAAGCTTTCTTT. This sequence encodes CASRRTGGAGYTEAFF.

Of note for this clonotype: It may be a read error: a sequence one base away is much more abundant. Since no conserved phenylalanine or tryptophan closes the CDR3, a read error is the likely cause. The chain carries TRBV7-2 and TRBJ2-3, with a possible D match to TRBD2 (6 bases). The CDR3 runs to 14 residues. V was shortened by 4 bases and J by 4 bases, with 12 bases between the two germline ends. From germline, CDR1 is SGHTA and CDR2 FQGNSA. DNA for the CDR3: TGTGCCAGCAGCTCCGGAGGGCCGGCAGATACGCAGTATTTA. It yields the protein CASSSGGPADTQYL.

This clonotype has at least ten counts. The J gene is TRBJ2-5, the V gene TRBV29-1; TRBD2 matches at 7 bases. The germline V gene encodes CDR1 SQVTM and CDR2 ANQGSEA. V was clipped by 6 bases and J by 5 bases; unmatched bases: 9. The CDR3 is made up of 13 amino acids. The CDR3 here is CSVLAAGRETQYF. DNA for the CDR3: TGCAGCGTCCTGGCAGCGGGAAGGGAGACCCAGTACTTC. The entire variable domain, with the rest obtained from reference TRBV29-1 and TRBJ2-5, is as follows: SAVISQKPSRDICQRGTSLTIQCQVDSQVTMMFWYRQQPGQSLTLIATANQGSEATYESGFVIDKFPISRPNLTFSTLTVSNMSPEDSSIYLCSVLAAGRETQYFGPGTRLLVL.

Many counts were recorded for this clonotype. This chain links TRBV7-3 with TRBJ2-1; 8 bases map to TRBD2. Germline V CDR1 and CDR2: SGHTA, FQGTGA. The CDR3 loop spans 15 amino acids. The ends lost 2 bases at V and 5 bases at J; junction bases unmatched: 5. The CDR3 region has the DNA TGTGCCAGCAGCTTACTGAGCGGGGGAGACAATGAGCAGTTCTTC. Translation gives CASSLLSGGDNEQFF.

The table lists this clonotype with many counts. This sequence joins TRBV5-1 and TRBJ2-7; 8 bases are a match to TRBD1. CDR1 and CDR2 (germline): SGHRS, YFSETQ. The J segment lost 5 bases and the V segment lost 0 bases, leaving 7 bases of the junction unmatched. The CDR3 runs to 15 residues. The chain's CDR3 is CASSLGAGGWNEQYF. The CDR3 DNA reads TGCGCCAGCAGCTTGGGGGCAGGGGGCTGGAACGAGCAGTACTTC.

In its sample, this clonotype was seen many times. The V call is TRBV10-3, the J call TRBJ2-2, with 9 bases aligning to TRBD2. The junction had 5 bases not matched to a gene; V was cut back by 0 bases and J by 0 bases. CDR3 length equals 18 residues. Germline CDR1 is ENHRY and CDR2 is SYGVKD. The CDR3 sequence: CAISESLLAGSNTGELFF. The CDR3 DNA is TGTGCCATCAGTGAGTCGTTACTAGCGGGCTCGAACACCGGGGAGCTGTTTTTT.